Listed below are T cell receptor beta chains from one sample, sequenced in a study of PD-L1 blockade in urothelial cancer. Sequencing used immunoSEQ multiplex PCR; TCRdb keeps in-frame clones, though not all of them. In the table there are about 130,000 clones, approximately 84% of which are singletons. The sample in question was PBMCs, obtained around atezolizumab (anti-PD-L1) treatment. These receptors all come from a middle-aged man with urothelial cancer. Both conserved end residues are part of each CDR3. The order of the fields is V gene, J gene, CDR3 length, CDR3 protein.

TRBV4-1	TRBJ2-2	17	CASSQDRRTWNTGELFF
TRBV6-6	TRBJ2-5	13	CASRRTNQETQYF
TRBV6-5	TRBJ1-2	14	CASSRTRDGYGYTF
TRBV9	TRBJ2-3	15	CASSARQGSTDTQYF
TRBV14	TRBJ2-3	14	CASRGLAVTDTQYF
TRBV5-6	TRBJ1-2	14	CASSLEDRIYGYTF
TRBV5-1	TRBJ2-3	17	CASSEGTSGRITDTQYF
TRBV5-1	TRBJ2-5	16	CASTPDAGGGWETQYF
TRBV19	TRBJ2-2	14	CASSIPGLTGELFF
TRBV6-1	TRBJ2-5	15	CASSENSGYQETQYF
TRBV9	TRBJ1-5	12	CASSEGAEPQHF
TRBV27	TRBJ1-1	14	CASSSNLQGAEAFF
TRBV10-3	TRBJ1-1	14	CAISERGTTGEAFF
TRBV7-2	TRBJ1-2	14	CASSFGGKDYGYTF
TRBV18	TRBJ2-3	14	CASSPPSVADTQYF
TRBV7-6	TRBJ2-2	16	CASSLEGTSNTGELFF
TRBV4-2	TRBJ2-7	15	CASSPTSGSNDEQYF
TRBV7-9	TRBJ2-7	13	CASSRAGEGEQYF
TRBV30	TRBJ1-1	13	CAWVPDRGRTAFF
TRBV30	TRBJ2-5	15	CAWSVRQWLDETQYF
TRBV5-4	TRBJ2-2	15	CASRSRGENTGELFF
TRBV9	TRBJ2-1	15	CASSVVAGFRNEQFF
TRBV19	TRBJ2-4	13	CASSRLQGNIQYF
TRBV5-1	TRBJ2-3	15	CASSLGLAGADTQYF
TRBV2	TRBJ1-2	13	CASTAGGAYGYTF
TRBV28	TRBJ1-6	16	CASSRLGTAYNSPLHF
TRBV5-1	TRBJ2-3	15	CASSLKAGRSDTQYF
TRBV27	TRBJ2-7	13	CASSLSQGYEQYF
TRBV27	TRBJ2-3	13	CASSLLAADTQYF
TRBV28	TRBJ1-1	12	CASSLYDRGAFF
TRBV2	TRBJ2-4	13	CASSGYAAVTQYF
TRBV7-3	TRBJ2-7	16	CASSPALAGGSYEQYF
TRBV15	TRBJ2-1	12	CATSRAGREQFF
TRBV7-3	TRBJ2-5	15	CASSLTAGAVETQYF
TRBV7-2	TRBJ2-7	15	CASSLGLASAYEQYF
TRBV28	TRBJ1-2	11	CAIRANYGYTF
TRBV4-2	TRBJ2-3	13	CASTRPGTDTQYF
TRBV4-1	TRBJ2-5	17	CASSQEGSGLLQETQYF